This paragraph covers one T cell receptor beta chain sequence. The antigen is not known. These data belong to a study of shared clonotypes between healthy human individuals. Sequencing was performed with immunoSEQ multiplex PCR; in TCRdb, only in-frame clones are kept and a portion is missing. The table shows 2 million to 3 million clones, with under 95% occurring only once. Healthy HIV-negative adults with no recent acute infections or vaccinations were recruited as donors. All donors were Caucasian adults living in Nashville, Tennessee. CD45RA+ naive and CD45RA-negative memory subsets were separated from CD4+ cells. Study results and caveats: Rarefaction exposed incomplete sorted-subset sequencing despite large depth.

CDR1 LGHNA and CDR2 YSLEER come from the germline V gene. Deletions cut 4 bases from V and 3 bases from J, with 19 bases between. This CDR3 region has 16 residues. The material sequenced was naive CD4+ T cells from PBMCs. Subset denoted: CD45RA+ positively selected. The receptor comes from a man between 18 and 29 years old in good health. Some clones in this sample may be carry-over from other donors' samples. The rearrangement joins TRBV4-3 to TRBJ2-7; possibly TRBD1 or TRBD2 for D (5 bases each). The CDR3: CASSPLRGDSHYEQYF. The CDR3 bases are TGCGCCAGCAGCCCCCTCCGAGGGGATTCCCACTACGAGCAGTACTTC.